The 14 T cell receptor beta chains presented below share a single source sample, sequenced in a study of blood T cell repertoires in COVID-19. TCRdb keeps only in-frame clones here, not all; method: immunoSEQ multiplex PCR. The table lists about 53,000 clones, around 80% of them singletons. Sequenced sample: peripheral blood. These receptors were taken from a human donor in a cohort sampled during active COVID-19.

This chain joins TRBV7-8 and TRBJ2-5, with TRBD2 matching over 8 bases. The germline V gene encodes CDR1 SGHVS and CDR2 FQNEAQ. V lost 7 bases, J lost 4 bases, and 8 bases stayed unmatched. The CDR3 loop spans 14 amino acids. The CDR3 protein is CASTTSGGRETQYF. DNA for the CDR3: TGTGCCAGCACTACCTCGGGGGGGCGAGAGACCCAGTACTTC. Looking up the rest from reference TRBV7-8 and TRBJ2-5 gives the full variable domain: GAGVSQSPRYKVAKRGQDVALRCDPISGHVSLFWYQQALGQGPEFLTYFQNEAQLDKSGLPSDRFFAERPEGSVSTLKIQRTQQEDSAVYLCASTTSGGRETQYFGPGTRLLVL.

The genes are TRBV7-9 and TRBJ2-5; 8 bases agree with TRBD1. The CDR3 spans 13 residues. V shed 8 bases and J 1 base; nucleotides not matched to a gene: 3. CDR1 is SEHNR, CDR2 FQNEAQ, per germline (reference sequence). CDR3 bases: TGTGCCAGCGTCGACAGGGGCCAAGAGACCCAGTACTTC. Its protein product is CASVDRGQETQYF.

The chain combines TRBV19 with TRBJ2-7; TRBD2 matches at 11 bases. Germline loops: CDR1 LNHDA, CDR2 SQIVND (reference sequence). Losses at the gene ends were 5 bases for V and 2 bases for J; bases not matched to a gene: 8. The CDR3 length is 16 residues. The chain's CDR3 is CASSVIAGGSTYEQYF. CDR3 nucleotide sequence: TGTGCCAGTAGTGTAATAGCGGGAGGGTCAACCTACGAGCAGTACTTC.

Written as DNA, the CDR3 is TGTGCCACCGGACGGGGACAGGGAAACTATGGCTACACCTTC. Its translation: CATGRGQGNYGYTF. V and J are TRBV6-5 and TRBJ1-2; the match to TRBD1 covers 9 bases. CDR1 MNHEY and CDR2 SVGAGI come from the germline V gene. The length of the CDR3 is 14 residues. Trimming took 10 bases from V and 2 from J; bases not matched to a gene: 8.

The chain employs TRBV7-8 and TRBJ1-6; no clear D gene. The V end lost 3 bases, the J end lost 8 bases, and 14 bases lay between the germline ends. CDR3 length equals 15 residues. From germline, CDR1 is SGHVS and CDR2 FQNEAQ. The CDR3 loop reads CASSLSGSRYSPLHF. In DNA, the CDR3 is TGTGCCAGCAGCTTGAGCGGCAGCCGATATTCACCCCTCCACTTT.

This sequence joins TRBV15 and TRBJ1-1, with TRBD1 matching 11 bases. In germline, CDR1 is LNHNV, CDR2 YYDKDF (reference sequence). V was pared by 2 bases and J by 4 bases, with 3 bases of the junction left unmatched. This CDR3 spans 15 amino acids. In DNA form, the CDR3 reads TGTGCCACCAGCAGATGGGGACAGGGGGTCACTGAAGCTTTCTTT. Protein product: CATSRWGQGVTEAFF.

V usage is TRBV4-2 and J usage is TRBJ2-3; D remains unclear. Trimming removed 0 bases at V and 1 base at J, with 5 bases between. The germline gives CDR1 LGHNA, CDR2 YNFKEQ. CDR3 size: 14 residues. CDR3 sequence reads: CASSQELGTDTQYF. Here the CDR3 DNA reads TGTGCCAGCAGCCAAGAACTGGGCACAGATACGCAGTATTTT.

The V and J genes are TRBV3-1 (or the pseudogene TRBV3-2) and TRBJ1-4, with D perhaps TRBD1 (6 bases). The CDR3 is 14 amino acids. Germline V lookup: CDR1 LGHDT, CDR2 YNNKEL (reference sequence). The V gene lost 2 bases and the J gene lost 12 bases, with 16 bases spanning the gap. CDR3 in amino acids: CASSQSTGLRELFF. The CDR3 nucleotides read TGTGCCAGCAGCCAATCGACAGGTCTAAGGGAACTGTTTTTT.

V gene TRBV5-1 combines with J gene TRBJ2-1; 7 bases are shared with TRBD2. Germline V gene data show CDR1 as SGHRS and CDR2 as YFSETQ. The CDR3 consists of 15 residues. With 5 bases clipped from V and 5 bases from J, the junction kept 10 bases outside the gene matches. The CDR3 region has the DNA TGCGCCAGCAGTTTTGGAAGACTAGCAGACAATGAGCAGTTCTTC. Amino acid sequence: CASSFGRLADNEQFF.

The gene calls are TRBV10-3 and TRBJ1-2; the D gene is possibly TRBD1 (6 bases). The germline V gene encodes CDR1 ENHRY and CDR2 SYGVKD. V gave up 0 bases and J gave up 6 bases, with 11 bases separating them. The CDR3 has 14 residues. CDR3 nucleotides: TGTGCCATCAGTGAGTCGTTACAGGGACATGGCTACACCTTC. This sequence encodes CAISESLQGHGYTF.

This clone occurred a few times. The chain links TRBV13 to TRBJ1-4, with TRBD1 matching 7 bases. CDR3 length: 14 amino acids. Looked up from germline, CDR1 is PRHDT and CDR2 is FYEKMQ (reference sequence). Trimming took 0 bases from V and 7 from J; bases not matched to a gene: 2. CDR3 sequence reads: CASSLGNRGEKLFF. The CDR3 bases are TGTGCCAGCAGCTTAGGCAACAGGGGTGAAAAACTGTTTTTT.

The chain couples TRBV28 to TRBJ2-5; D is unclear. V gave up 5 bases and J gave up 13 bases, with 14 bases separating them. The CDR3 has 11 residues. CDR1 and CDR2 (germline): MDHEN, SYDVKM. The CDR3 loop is CASSGSRSPYF. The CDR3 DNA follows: TGTGCCAGCAGTGGATCTAGGTCTCCGTACTTC.

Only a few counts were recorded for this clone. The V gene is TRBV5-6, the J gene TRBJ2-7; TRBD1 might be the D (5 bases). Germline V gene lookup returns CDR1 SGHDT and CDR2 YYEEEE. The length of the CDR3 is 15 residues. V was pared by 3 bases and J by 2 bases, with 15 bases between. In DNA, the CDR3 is TGTGCCAGCAGCTCCAATACAGGTACCCCCTACGAGCAGTACTTC. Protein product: CASSSNTGTPYEQYF.

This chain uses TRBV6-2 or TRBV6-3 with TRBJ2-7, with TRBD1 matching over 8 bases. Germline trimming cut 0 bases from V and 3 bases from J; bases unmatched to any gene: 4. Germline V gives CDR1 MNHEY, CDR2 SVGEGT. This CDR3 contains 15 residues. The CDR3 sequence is CASSYSAGQDYEQYF. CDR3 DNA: TGTGCCAGCAGTTACTCGGCGGGACAGGACTACGAGCAGTACTTC.